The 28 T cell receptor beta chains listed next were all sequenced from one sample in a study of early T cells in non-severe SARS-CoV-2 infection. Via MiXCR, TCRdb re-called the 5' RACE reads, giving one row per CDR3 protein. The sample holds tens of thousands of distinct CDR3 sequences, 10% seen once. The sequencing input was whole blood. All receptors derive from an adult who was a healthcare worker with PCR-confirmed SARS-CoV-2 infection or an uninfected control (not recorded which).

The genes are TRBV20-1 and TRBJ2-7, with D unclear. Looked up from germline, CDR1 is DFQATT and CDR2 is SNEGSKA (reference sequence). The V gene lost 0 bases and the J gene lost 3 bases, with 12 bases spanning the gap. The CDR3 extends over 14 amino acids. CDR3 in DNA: TGCAGTGCTAGAGATCGCGACTGGTACTACGAGCAGTACTTC. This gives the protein CSARDRDWYYEQYF.

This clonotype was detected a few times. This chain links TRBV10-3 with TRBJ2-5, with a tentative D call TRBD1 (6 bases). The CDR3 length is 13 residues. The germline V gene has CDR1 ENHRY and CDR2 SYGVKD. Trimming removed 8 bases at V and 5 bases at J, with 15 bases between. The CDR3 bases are TGTGCCATCGTGGGGACACCTGGGGAGACCCAGTACTTC. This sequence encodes CAIVGTPGETQYF.

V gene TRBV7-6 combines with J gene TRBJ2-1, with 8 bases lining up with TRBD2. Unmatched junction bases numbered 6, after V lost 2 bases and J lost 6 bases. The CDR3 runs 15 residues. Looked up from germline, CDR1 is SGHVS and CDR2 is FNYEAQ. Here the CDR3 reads CASSLRTGGPNEQFF. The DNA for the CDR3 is TGTGCCAGCAGCTTAAGGACGGGAGGGCCCAATGAGCAGTTCTTC.

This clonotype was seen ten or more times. The CDR3 loop is CASSRGGYNEQFF. Here the CDR3 DNA reads TGTGCCAGCAGCCGCGGGGGGTACAATGAGCAGTTCTTC. V gene TRBV7-9 combines with J gene TRBJ2-1; 8 bases are shared with TRBD2. The germline CDR1 and CDR2 sequences are SEHNR and FQNEAQ (reference sequence). With V trimmed by 5 bases and J by 4 bases, 1 base remained unmatched. CDR3 length equals 13 residues.

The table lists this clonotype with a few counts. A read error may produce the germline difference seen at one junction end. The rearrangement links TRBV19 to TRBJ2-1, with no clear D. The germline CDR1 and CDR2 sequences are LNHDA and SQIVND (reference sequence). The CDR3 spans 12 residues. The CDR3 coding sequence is TGTGCCAGTAGTATACTCTCGGACGTCCTCCACTTC. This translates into CASSILSDVLHF. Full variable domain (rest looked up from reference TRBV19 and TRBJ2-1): DGGITQSPKYLFRKEGQNVTLSCEQNLNHDAMYWYRQDPGQGLRLIYYSQIVNDFQKGDIAEGYSVSREKKESFPLTVTSAQKNPTAFYLCASSILSDVLHFGPGTRLTVL.

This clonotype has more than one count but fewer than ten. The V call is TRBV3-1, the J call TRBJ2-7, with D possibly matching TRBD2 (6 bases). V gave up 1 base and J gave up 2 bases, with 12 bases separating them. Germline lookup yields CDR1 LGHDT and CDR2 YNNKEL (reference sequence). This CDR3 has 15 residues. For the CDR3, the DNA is TGTGCCAGCAGCCAAGTCCCTAGCGCTACCTACGAGCAGTACTTC. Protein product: CASSQVPSATYEQYF.

Here the CDR3 DNA reads TGTGCCAGCAGCAAAGGCGTCCCAGGGATGAAGGGACGCGAGACTGAAGCTTTCTTT. Translating gives CASSKGVPGMKGRETEAFF. V and J are TRBV21-1 and TRBJ1-1; the table assigns TRBD1, which was not confirmed against the DNA. TRBV21-1 is annotated as a pseudogene. The CDR3 has 19 residues.

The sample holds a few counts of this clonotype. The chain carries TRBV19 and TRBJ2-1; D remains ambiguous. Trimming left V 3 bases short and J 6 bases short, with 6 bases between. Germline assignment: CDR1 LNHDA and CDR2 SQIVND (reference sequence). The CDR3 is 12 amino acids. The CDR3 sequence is CASSIRPNEQFF. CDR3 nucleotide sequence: TGTGCCAGTAGTATCCGCCCCAATGAGCAGTTCTTC. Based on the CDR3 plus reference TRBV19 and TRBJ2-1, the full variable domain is DGGITQSPKYLFRKEGQNVTLSCEQNLNHDAMYWYRQDPGQGLRLIYYSQIVNDFQKGDIAEGYSVSREKKESFPLTVTSAQKNPTAFYLCASSIRPNEQFFGPGTRLTVL.

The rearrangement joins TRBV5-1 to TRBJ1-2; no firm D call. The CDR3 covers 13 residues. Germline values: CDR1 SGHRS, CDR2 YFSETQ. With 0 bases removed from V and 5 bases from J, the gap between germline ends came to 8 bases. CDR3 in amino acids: CASSLAVGYGYTF. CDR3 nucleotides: TGCGCCAGCAGCTTGGCGGTAGGTTATGGCTACACCTTC.

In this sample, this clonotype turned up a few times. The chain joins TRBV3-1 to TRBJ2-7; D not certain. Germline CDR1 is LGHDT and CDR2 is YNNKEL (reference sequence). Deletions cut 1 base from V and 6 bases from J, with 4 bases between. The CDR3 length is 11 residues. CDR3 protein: CASSQVSEQYF. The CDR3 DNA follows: TGTGCCAGCAGCCAAGTTTCCGAGCAGTACTTC.

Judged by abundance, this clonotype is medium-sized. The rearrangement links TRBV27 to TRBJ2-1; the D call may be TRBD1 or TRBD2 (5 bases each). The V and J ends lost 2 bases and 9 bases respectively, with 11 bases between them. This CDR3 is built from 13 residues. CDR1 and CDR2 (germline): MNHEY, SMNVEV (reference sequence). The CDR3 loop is CASSLMGESEQFF. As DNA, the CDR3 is TGTGCCAGCAGTTTAATGGGGGAGAGTGAGCAGTTCTTC.

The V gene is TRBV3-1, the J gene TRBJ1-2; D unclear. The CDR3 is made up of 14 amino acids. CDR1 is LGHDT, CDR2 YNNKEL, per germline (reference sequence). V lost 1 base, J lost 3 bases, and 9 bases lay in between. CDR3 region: CASSQGPAYYGYTF. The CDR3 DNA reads TGTGCCAGCAGCCAAGGTCCAGCCTACTATGGCTACACCTTC.

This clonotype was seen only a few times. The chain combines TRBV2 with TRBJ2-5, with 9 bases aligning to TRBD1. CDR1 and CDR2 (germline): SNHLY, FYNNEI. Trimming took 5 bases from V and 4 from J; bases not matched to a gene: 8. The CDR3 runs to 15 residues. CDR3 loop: CASSSYRGRGETQYF. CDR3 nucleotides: TGTGCCAGCAGTTCCTACAGGGGGCGCGGAGAGACCCAGTACTTC.

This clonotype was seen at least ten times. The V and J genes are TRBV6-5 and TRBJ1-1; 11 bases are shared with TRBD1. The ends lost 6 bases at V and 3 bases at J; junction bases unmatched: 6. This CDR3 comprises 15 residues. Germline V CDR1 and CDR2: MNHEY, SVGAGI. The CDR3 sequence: CASRWTGGADTEAFF. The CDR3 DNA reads TGTGCCAGCAGATGGACAGGGGGCGCGGACACTGAAGCTTTCTTT.

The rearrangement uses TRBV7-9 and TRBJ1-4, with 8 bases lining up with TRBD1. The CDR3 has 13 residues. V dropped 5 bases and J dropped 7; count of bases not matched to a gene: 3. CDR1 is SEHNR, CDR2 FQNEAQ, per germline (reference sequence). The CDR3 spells CASSPTGVEKLFF. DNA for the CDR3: TGTGCCAGCAGCCCGACAGGGGTTGAAAAACTGTTTTTT. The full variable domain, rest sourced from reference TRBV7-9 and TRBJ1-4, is DTGVSQNPRHKITKRGQNVTFRCDPISEHNRLYWYRQTLGQGPEFLTYFQNEAQLEKSRLLSDRFSAERPKGSFSTLEIQRTEQGDSAMYLCASSPTGVEKLFFGSGTQLSVL.

Here the CDR3 DNA reads TGTGCCAGCAGCCAAGAGCGCGGAATCTACGAGCAGTACTTC. Translating gives CASSQERGIYEQYF. This chain uses TRBV3-1 with TRBJ2-7; D remains ambiguous. The germline V and J ends were trimmed by 0 bases and 3 bases, with 9 bases remaining between them. This CDR3 region has 14 residues. Germline CDR1 reads LGHDT; CDR2 reads YNNKEL (reference sequence).

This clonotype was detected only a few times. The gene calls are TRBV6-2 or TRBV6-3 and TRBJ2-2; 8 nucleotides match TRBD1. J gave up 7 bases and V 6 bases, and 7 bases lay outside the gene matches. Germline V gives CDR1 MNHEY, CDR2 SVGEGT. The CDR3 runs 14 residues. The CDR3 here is CASRIDRGGGELFF. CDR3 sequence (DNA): TGTGCCAGCAGAATTGACAGGGGCGGCGGGGAGCTGTTTTTT.

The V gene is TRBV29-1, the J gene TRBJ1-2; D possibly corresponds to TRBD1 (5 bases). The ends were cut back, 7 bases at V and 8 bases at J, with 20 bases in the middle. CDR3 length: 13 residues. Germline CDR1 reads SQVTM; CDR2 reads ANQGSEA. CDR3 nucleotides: TGCAGCGGCCTGGGGTCGGGGCTCTCGGGCTACACCTTC. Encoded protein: CSGLGSGLSGYTF.

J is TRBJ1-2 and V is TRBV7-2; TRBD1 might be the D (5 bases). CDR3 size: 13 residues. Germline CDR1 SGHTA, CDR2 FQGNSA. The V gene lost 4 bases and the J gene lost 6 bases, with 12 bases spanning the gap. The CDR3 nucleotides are TGTGCCAGCAGCTCAGGGTTTTTCGATGGCTACACCTTC. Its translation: CASSSGFFDGYTF.

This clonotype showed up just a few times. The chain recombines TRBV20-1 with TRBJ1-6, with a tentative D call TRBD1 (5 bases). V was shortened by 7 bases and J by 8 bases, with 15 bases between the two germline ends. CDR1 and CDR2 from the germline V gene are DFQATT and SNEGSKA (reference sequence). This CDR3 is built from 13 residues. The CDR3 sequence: CSVRGAADSPLHF. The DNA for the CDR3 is TGCAGTGTCAGAGGGGCTGCTGATTCACCCCTCCACTTT.

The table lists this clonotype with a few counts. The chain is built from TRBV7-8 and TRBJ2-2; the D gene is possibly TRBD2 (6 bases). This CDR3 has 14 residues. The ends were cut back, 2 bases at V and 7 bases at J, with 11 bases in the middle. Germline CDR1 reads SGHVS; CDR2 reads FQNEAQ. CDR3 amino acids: CASSLIGAGGELFF. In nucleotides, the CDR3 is TGTGCCAGCAGCTTAATTGGAGCGGGCGGGGAGCTGTTTTTT.

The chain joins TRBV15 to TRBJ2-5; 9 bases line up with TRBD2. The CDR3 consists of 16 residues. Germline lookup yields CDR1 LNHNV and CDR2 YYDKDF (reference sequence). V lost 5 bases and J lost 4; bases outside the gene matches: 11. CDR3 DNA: TGTGCCACCAGCCGGGGGACTAGCCAGAAGGGAGAGACCCAGTACTTC. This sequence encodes CATSRGTSQKGETQYF.

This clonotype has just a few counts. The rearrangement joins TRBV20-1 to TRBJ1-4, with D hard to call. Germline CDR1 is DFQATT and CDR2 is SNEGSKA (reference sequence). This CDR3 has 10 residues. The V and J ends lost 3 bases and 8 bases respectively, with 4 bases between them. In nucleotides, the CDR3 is TGCAGTGCTAGTAAAGAAAAACTGTTTTTT. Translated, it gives CSASKEKLFF.

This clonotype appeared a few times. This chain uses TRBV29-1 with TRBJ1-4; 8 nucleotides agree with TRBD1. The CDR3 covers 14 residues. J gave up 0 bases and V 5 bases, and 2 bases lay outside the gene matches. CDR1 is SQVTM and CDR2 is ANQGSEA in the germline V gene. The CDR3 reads CSVQQGATNEKLFF. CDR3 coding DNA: TGCAGCGTTCAACAGGGGGCAACTAATGAAAAACTGTTTTTT.

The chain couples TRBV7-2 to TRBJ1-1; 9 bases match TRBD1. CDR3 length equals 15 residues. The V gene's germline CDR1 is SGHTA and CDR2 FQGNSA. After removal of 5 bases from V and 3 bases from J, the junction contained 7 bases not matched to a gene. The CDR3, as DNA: TGTGCCAGCAGCCCACAGGGGGCCGTATACACTGAAGCTTTCTTT. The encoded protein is CASSPQGAVYTEAFF.

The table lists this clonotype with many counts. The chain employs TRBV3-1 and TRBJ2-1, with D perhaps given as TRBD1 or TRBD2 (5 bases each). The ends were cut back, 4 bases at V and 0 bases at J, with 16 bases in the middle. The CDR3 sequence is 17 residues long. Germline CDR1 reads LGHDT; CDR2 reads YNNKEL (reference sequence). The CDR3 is CASSPALGDGSYNEQFF. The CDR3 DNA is TGTGCCAGCAGCCCGGCGCTCGGGGACGGCTCCTACAATGAGCAGTTCTTC.

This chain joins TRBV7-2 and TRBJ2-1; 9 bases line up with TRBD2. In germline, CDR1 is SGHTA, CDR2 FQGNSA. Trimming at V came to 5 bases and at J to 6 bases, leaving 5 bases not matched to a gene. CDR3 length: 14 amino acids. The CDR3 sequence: CASSLASGINEQFF. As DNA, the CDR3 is TGTGCCAGCAGCCTGGCTAGCGGGATCAATGAGCAGTTCTTC.

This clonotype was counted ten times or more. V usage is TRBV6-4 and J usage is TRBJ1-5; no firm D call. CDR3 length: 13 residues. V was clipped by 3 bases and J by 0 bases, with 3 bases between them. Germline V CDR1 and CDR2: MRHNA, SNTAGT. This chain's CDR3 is CASSEGSNQPQHF. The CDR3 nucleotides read TGTGCCAGCAGTGAGGGTAGCAATCAGCCCCAGCATTTT.